Listed here are 29 T cell receptor beta chains from one sample, sequenced in a study of blood T cell repertoires in COVID-19. Here immunoSEQ multiplex PCR was the method, and the copy in TCRdb shows in-frame clones only, minus some. The sample includes 450,000 to 600,000 clones, roughly 87% of them seen just once. The material sequenced was PBMCs or T cells enriched from blood (not recorded which). These TCRs come from a woman under 30 who had recovered from COVID-19.

The chain joins TRBV5-8 to TRBJ1-2, with a weak D call TRBD1 (5 bases). V was trimmed by 4 bases and J by 3 bases, leaving 19 bases between them. CDR1 is SGHTS, CDR2 YDEGEE, per germline. This CDR3 has 16 residues. The CDR3 sequence is CASSQEGGEMYYGYTF. The CDR3 nucleotides are TGTGCCAGCAGCCAGGAGGGAGGGGAAATGTACTATGGCTACACCTTC.

The V and J genes are TRBV5-1 and TRBJ1-4; D might be TRBD1 (5 bases). Germline V CDR1 and CDR2: SGHRS, YFSETQ. Trimming cost V 3 bases and J 4 bases, with 10 bases left between them. This CDR3 is built from 14 residues. Here the CDR3 reads CASSSTAFNEKLFF. The CDR3 nucleotides read TGCGCCAGCAGCTCGACAGCGTTTAATGAAAAACTGTTTTTT.

The J gene is TRBJ2-1, the V gene TRBV2; 7 nucleotides agree with TRBD1. The CDR3 loop spans 15 amino acids. V lost 11 bases to trimming and J lost 0 bases; unmatched junction nucleotides: 10. Germline CDR1 SNHLY, CDR2 FYNNEI. CDR3 nucleotides: TGTGCCTCAACAAACAGGGGAAGCTCCTACAATGAGCAGTTCTTC. Residues: CASTNRGSSYNEQFF.

The V and J genes are TRBV25-1 and TRBJ2-4; D possibly corresponds to TRBD2 (5 bases). From germline, CDR1 is MGHDK and CDR2 SYGVNS. This CDR3 spans 16 amino acids. Trimming took off 4 bases at V and 0 bases at J, with 13 bases between the two ends. CDR3 amino acids: CASSGGQPEAKNIQYF. CDR3 coding DNA: TGTGCCAGCAGTGGAGGGCAGCCCGAAGCCAAAAACATTCAGTACTTC. Combining the CDR3 with reference TRBV25-1 and TRBJ2-4 gives the whole variable domain EADIYQTPRYLVIGTGKKITLECSQTMGHDKMYWYQQDPGMELHLIHYSYGVNSTEKGDLSSESTVSRIRTEHFPLTLESARPSHTSQYLCASSGGQPEAKNIQYFGAGTRLSVL.

This chain joins TRBV12-3 or TRBV12-4 and TRBJ2-7; D perhaps matches TRBD2 (5 bases). The CDR3 runs to 12 residues. V lost 0 bases and J 7 bases, leaving 7 bases between the germline ends. CDR3 in DNA: TGTGCCAGCAGTTTAGCTCGGACTGAGCAGTACTTC. It yields the protein CASSLARTEQYF.

The V call is TRBV28, the J call TRBJ1-2, with D perhaps TRBD1 (6 bases). This CDR3 region has 18 residues. The V end was cut by 1 base, the J end by 0 bases, with 18 bases between. CDR1 is MDHEN and CDR2 is SYDVKM in the germline V gene. CDR3 protein: CASSLYPIRGWTNYGYTF. The DNA of the CDR3 is TGTGCCAGCAGTTTATACCCCATAAGGGGGTGGACTAACTATGGCTACACCTTC.

This sequence joins TRBV30 and TRBJ1-2, with D unresolved. Germline V gives CDR1 GTSNPN, CDR2 SVGIG (reference sequence). The CDR3 has 13 residues. The ends were cut back, 3 bases at V and 2 bases at J, with 10 bases in the middle. The CDR3 region is CAWSQTENYGYTF. DNA of the CDR3: TGTGCCTGGAGCCAGACTGAGAACTATGGCTACACCTTC.

V and J are TRBV28 and TRBJ2-4, with 10 bases matching TRBD1. In germline, CDR1 is MDHEN, CDR2 SYDVKM. V was clipped by 8 bases and J by 1 base; unmatched bases: 5. The CDR3 spans 15 residues. The CDR3 nucleotides read TGTGCCAGCGGCGGACAGGGGGTCGCCAAAAACATTCAGTACTTC. Its protein is CASGGQGVAKNIQYF.

The table lists this clone with a few counts. V usage is TRBV2 and J usage is TRBJ1-2; TRBD1 aligns across 7 bases. Trimming removed 10 bases from V and 3 bases from J; junction bases left unmatched: 14. The CDR3 runs 15 residues. Germline V CDR1 and CDR2: SNHLY, FYNNEI. CDR3 amino acids: CATDPTGRLDYGYTF. For the CDR3, the DNA is TGTGCCACTGACCCGACAGGGAGGTTAGACTATGGCTACACCTTC.

The gene calls are TRBV2 and TRBJ1-5; 8 bases match TRBD1. Germline-derived CDR1 and CDR2 are SNHLY and FYNNEI. The CDR3 consists of 15 residues. The V segment lost 3 bases and the J segment 4 bases; nucleotides outside the gene matches: 5. The CDR3 nucleotides are TGTGCCAGCAGTGACAGGGGGCAGTTGAATCAGCCCCAGCATTTT. Amino acids: CASSDRGQLNQPQHF.

The chain couples TRBV6-5 to TRBJ2-2; TRBD2 aligns across 9 bases. V shed 1 base, J shed 6 bases, and the junction held 3 bases outside the gene matches. Germline V CDR1 and CDR2: MNHEY, SVGAGI. CDR3 length: 15 residues. CDR3 amino acids: CASSYWRGGPGELFF. DNA for the CDR3: TGTGCCAGCAGTTACTGGCGGGGGGGCCCCGGGGAGCTGTTTTTT.

V usage is TRBV4-1 and J usage is TRBJ2-1, with TRBD1 matching over 9 bases. J was trimmed by 9 bases and V by 4 bases; bases with no gene match: 10. The CDR3 contains 15 residues. Germline values: CDR1 MGHRA, CDR2 YSYEKL. CDR3 residues: CASSPREDRGGEQFF. Written as DNA, the CDR3 is TGCGCCAGCAGCCCTCGAGAGGACAGGGGCGGTGAGCAGTTCTTC.

V gene TRBV7-2 combines with J gene TRBJ2-7; weak D call: TRBD2 (6 bases). This CDR3 is built from 16 residues. Germline-derived CDR1 and CDR2 are SGHTA and FQGNSA. V was clipped by 5 bases and J by 1 base, with 18 bases between them. The CDR3 here is CASSQGLRERSYEQYF. The CDR3 region has the DNA TGTGCCAGCAGCCAGGGTTTACGGGAGCGGTCCTACGAGCAGTACTTC.

The CDR3 loop is CASRQGPSYNEQFF. As DNA, the CDR3 is TGTGCCAGCAGACAGGGGCCGTCCTACAATGAGCAGTTCTTC. The rearrangement joins TRBV19 to TRBJ2-1, with 8 bases identical to TRBD1. CDR1 is LNHDA and CDR2 is SQIVND in the germline V gene (reference sequence). CDR3 length: 14 amino acids. The V segment lost 9 bases and the J segment 1 base; nucleotides outside the gene matches: 5. The full variable domain, in which reference TRBV19 and TRBJ2-1 provide the parts outside the CDR3, is DGGITQSPKYLFRKEGQNVTLSCEQNLNHDAMYWYRQDPGQGLRLIYYSQIVNDFQKGDIAEGYSVSREKKESFPLTVTSAQKNPTAFYLCASRQGPSYNEQFFGPGTRLTVL.

The chain carries TRBV19 and TRBJ1-5; 7 nucleotides match TRBD1. The CDR3 runs to 15 residues. Germline values: CDR1 LNHDA, CDR2 SQIVND (reference sequence). The V segment lost 7 bases and the J segment 4 bases; nucleotides outside the gene matches: 10. In DNA form, the CDR3 reads TGTGCCAGTACCTACGACAGGGAAGGGAATCAGCCCCAGCATTTT. It translates to CASTYDREGNQPQHF.

This chain links TRBV7-8 with TRBJ2-3; perhaps TRBD2 as D (7 bases). Trimming removed 5 bases from V and 3 bases from J, with 18 bases in between. Germline V gene sequence: CDR1 SGHVS, CDR2 FQNEAQ. The CDR3 has 16 residues. CDR3 coding DNA: TGTGCCAGCAGCCCAAGGGTCGGGGGGCGAACAGATACGCAGTATTTT. This gives the protein CASSPRVGGRTDTQYF.

The chain links TRBV9 to TRBJ1-2, with 8 positions matching TRBD1. The germline CDR1 and CDR2 sequences are SGDLS and YYNGEE. Unmatched junction bases numbered 6, after V lost 4 bases and J lost 4 bases. The CDR3 covers 14 residues. CDR3 loop: CASSPGTGLYGYTF. CDR3 DNA: TGTGCCAGCAGCCCCGGGACAGGACTCTATGGCTACACCTTC.

This clone was seen once. V is TRBV12-3 or TRBV12-4 and J is TRBJ1-1; no clear D gene. The length of the CDR3 is 12 residues. The V end lost 1 base, the J end lost 6 bases, and 6 bases lay between the germline ends. The CDR3 bases are TGTGCCAGCAGTTTAGGCACTTCTGAAGCTTTCTTT. Amino acids: CASSLGTSEAFF.

The rearrangement uses TRBV5-1 and TRBJ1-1; the match to TRBD1 covers 11 bases. Germline V gives CDR1 SGHRS, CDR2 YFSETQ. The ends lost 4 bases at V and 4 bases at J; junction bases unmatched: 6. The CDR3 extends over 15 amino acids. CDR3 sequence (DNA): TGCGCCAGCAGCGTCCCCGGGACAGGGGGCACTGAAGCTTTCTTT. Amino acid sequence: CASSVPGTGGTEAFF.

The rearrangement links TRBV27 to TRBJ1-2; TRBD1 agrees at 7 bases. Germline loops: CDR1 MNHEY, CDR2 SMNVEV (reference sequence). The CDR3 sequence is 14 residues long. V lost 5 bases, J lost 6 bases, and 9 bases stayed unmatched. The DNA for the CDR3 is TGTGCCAGCAGTCCTTTATCAGGGGGGAATGGCTACACCTTC. Protein sequence: CASSPLSGGNGYTF.

The rearrangement uses TRBV30 and TRBJ2-4, with 8 positions matching TRBD1. The V gene end was trimmed by 5 bases and the J gene end by 6 bases; junction bases not matched to a gene: 3. This CDR3 has 12 amino acids. The V gene's germline CDR1 is GTSNPN and CDR2 SVGIG (reference sequence). CDR3: CAWGTGSNIQYF. In DNA, the CDR3 is TGTGCCTGGGGGACAGGTTCAAACATTCAGTACTTC.

The gene calls are TRBV10-3 and TRBJ2-1; 9 nucleotides align to TRBD1. Trimming at V came to 0 bases and at J to 7 bases, leaving 16 bases not matched to a gene. The germline V gene has CDR1 ENHRY and CDR2 SYGVKD. The CDR3 has 19 amino acids. CDR3 sequence: CAISESPGKRTGVENEQFF. CDR3 sequence (DNA): TGTGCCATCAGTGAGTCGCCCGGCAAGAGGACAGGGGTGGAGAATGAGCAGTTCTTC.

This clone was seen more than once but under ten times. V usage is TRBV24-1 and J usage is TRBJ2-3; weak D call: TRBD2 (5 bases). The CDR3 has 15 residues. Germline assignment: CDR1 KGHDR and CDR2 SFDVKD. V was trimmed by 2 bases and J by 1 base, leaving 9 bases between them. This chain's CDR3 is CATSDSDGGTDTQYF. For the CDR3, the DNA is TGTGCCACCAGTGATTCGGACGGGGGCACAGATACGCAGTATTTT.

This clone has only a few counts. The chain joins TRBV10-3 to TRBJ2-5, with 9 bases identical to TRBD1. The length of the CDR3 is 17 residues. The J segment lost 1 base and the V segment lost 0 bases, leaving 6 bases of the junction unmatched. Germline values: CDR1 ENHRY, CDR2 SYGVKD. The CDR3 region has the DNA TGTGCCATCAGTGAGTCTAAGGGACAGGGTGGCCAAGAGACCCAGTACTTC. Protein product: CAISESKGQGGQETQYF.

The J gene is TRBJ1-1, the V gene TRBV29-1; 10 bases align to TRBD1. Germline lookup yields CDR1 SQVTM and CDR2 ANQGSEA. J lost 2 bases, V lost 3 bases, and 6 bases had no gene match. This CDR3 contains 15 residues. The CDR3 DNA reads TGCAGCGTTGACCGGGACAGGGGCCCCAACACTGAAGCTTTCTTT. Its protein is CSVDRDRGPNTEAFF.

CDR3 nucleotide sequence: TGTGCCAGCAGCGCCGGACAGGGAATAGGAAACACCATATATTTT. This translates into CASSAGQGIGNTIYF. The chain joins TRBV5-5 to TRBJ1-3, with 8 bases identical to TRBD1. Germline values: CDR1 SGHKS, CDR2 YYEKEE (reference sequence). The CDR3 covers 15 residues. The ends lost 4 bases at V and 4 bases at J; junction bases unmatched: 7.

The chain joins TRBV19 to TRBJ2-5; 11 nucleotides line up with TRBD2. Germline values: CDR1 LNHDA, CDR2 SQIVND (reference sequence). Trimming at V came to 4 bases and at J to 14 bases, leaving 12 bases not matched to a gene. The CDR3 has 14 residues. Here the CDR3 reads CASSTILAGGPSYF. The DNA of the CDR3 is TGTGCCAGTAGTACCATTCTAGCGGGGGGCCCTTCCTACTTC.

This chain links TRBV6-5 with TRBJ1-2; D gene unclear. CDR3 length: 12 amino acids. V gave up 8 bases and J gave up 6 bases, with 13 bases separating them. The germline gives CDR1 MNHEY, CDR2 SVGAGI. Here the CDR3 DNA reads TGTGCCAGCGGTCTCCCAGAGGATGGCTACACCTTC. Its protein is CASGLPEDGYTF.

The CDR3, as DNA: TGTGCCAGCAGCTTGACTAGCGGGGACCAAGAGACCCAGTACTTC. Its protein product is CASSLTSGDQETQYF. The V call is TRBV5-4, the J call TRBJ2-5; 10 bases fit TRBD2. The CDR3 spans 15 residues. Germline CDR1 and CDR2: SGHNT and YYREEE (reference sequence). V gave up 1 base and J gave up 0 bases; unmatched junction bases: 0.